The sequence of this TCR beta chain was determined in a study of blood T cells in healthy people across ages. This clonotype was seen at least ten times. V gave up 5 bases and J gave up 3 bases; unmatched junction bases: 8. The CDR3 spans 17 residues. The germline V gene has CDR1 SNHLY and CDR2 FYNNEI. The second PCR ran about 6 to 11 cycles with a sample-barcoded 5' primer and J-beta primers. TCRdb re-analysed the 5' RACE reads in MiXCR, keeping a single row per CDR3 protein. The table includes roughly 730,000 distinct CDR3 sequences, more than 55% detected once. Sample: blood. This clonotype was obtained from a man in his forties or fifties in good health. This chain uses TRBV2 with TRBJ2-5; TRBD2 aligns across 14 bases. CDR3 sequence reads: CASSPTGLAGGKETQYF. The CDR3 DNA reads as TGTGCCAGCAGTCCTACTGGACTAGCGGGGGGAAAAGAGACCCAGTACTTC.